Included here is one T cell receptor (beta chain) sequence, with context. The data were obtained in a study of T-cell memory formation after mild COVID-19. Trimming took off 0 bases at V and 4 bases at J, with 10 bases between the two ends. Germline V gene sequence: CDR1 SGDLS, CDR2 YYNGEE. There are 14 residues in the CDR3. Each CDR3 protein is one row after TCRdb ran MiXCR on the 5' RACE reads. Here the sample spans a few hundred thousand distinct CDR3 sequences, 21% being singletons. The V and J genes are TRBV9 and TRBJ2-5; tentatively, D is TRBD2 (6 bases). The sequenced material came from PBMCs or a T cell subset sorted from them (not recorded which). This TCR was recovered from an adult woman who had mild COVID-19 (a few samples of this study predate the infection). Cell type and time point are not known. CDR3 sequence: CASSVGQGGETQYF. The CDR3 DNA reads TGTGCCAGCAGCGTAGGGCAGGGAGGAGAGACCCAGTACTTC.